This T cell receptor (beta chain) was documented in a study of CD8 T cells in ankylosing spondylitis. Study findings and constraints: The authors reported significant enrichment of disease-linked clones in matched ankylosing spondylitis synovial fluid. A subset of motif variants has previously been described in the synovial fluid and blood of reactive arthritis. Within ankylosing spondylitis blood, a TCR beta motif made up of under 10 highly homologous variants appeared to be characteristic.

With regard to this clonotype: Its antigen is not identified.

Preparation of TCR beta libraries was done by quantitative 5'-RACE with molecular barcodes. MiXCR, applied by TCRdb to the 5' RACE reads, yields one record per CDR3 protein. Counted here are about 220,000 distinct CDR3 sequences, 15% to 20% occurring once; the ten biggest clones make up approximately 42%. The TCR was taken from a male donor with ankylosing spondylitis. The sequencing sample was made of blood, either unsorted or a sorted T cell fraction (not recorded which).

The CDR3, as DNA: TGTGCCAGCAGTGTCGGGGCAACCCTCCACTTT. This translates into CASSVGATLHF. The chain uses TRBV12-3 or TRBV12-4 and TRBJ1-6; TRBD1 might be the D (5 bases). The CDR3 is made up of 11 amino acids. The ends were cut back, 5 bases at V and 14 bases at J, with 10 bases in the middle.